Following are 25 T cell receptor beta chains from one sample sequenced in a study of neurological immune-mediated disorders. TCRdb re-analysed the 5' RACE reads in MiXCR, keeping a single row per CDR3 protein. This sample has roughly 52,000 distinct CDR3 sequences, with about 4.2% found just once. The specimen sequenced was CD4+ T cells from blood. Receptor source: a woman between 35 and 50 years old with multiple sclerosis.

This clonotype was detected ten times or more. The chain employs TRBV6-5 and TRBJ2-3; D gene unclear. Deletions cut 4 bases from V and 0 bases from J, with 5 bases between. This CDR3 contains 13 residues. Germline CDR1 MNHEY, CDR2 SVGAGI. CDR3 residues: CASSSPSTDTQYF. CDR3 nucleotides: TGTGCCAGCAGTTCCCCGAGCACAGATACGCAGTATTTT.

Many counts were recorded for this clonotype. This chain uses TRBV10-3 with TRBJ2-3, with no clear D. Trimming left V 4 bases short and J 5 bases short, with 4 bases between. The CDR3 loop spans 11 amino acids. Looked up from germline, CDR1 is ENHRY and CDR2 is SYGVKD. This CDR3 is CAISVGDTQYF. The CDR3, as DNA: TGTGCCATCAGTGTCGGAGATACGCAGTATTTT.

This clonotype was counted a few times. The V call is TRBV11-2, the J call TRBJ2-1; unclear D gene. The CDR3 is made up of 14 amino acids. Germline CDR1 is SGHAT and CDR2 is FQNNGV. The V end was cut by 3 bases, the J end by 6 bases, with 12 bases between. CDR3 loop: CASSFSPALNEQFF. The DNA for the CDR3 is TGTGCCAGCAGCTTCTCCCCAGCGCTCAATGAGCAGTTCTTC.

This clonotype was seen at least ten times. The CDR3 is CASSPPSRVGTEAFF. CDR3 coding DNA: TGTGCCAGCTCACCACCGTCGAGGGTGGGCACTGAAGCTTTCTTT. The rearrangement links TRBV18 to TRBJ1-1, with D unclear. The V and J ends lost 0 bases and 4 bases respectively, with 12 bases between them. CDR1 KGHSH and CDR2 LQKENI come from the germline V gene. The CDR3 runs 15 residues.

This clonotype was recorded a few times. The genes are TRBV6-2 or TRBV6-3 and TRBJ2-7; D is unclear. The CDR3 spans 15 residues. Germline V gene data show CDR1 as MNHEY and CDR2 as SVGEGT. The V end was cut by 8 bases, the J end by 2 bases, with 19 bases between. This chain's CDR3 is CASSRRTAGTYEQYF. In DNA, the CDR3 is TGTGCCAGCTCCAGGCGGACGGCCGGAACCTACGAGCAGTACTTC.

This clonotype was observed at least ten times. The rearrangement uses TRBV13 and TRBJ2-7, with 8 bases fitting TRBD2. CDR1 is PRHDT, CDR2 FYEKMQ, per germline (reference sequence). V trimming: 4 bases; J trimming: 7 bases; junction bases outside the gene matches: 3. The CDR3 contains 12 residues. CDR3 nucleotides: TGTGCCAGCAGCTCCCGGGAGGGTGAGCAGTACTTC. Encoded protein: CASSSREGEQYF.

This clonotype was counted ten times or more. CDR3 amino acids: CASSFGHGYTF. CDR3 nucleotide sequence: TGCGCCAGCAGCTTTGGCCATGGCTACACCTTC. The J gene is TRBJ1-2, the V gene TRBV5-1; unclear D gene. This CDR3 has 11 residues. V lost 2 bases, J lost 6 bases, and 5 bases lay in between. Per germline, CDR1 SGHRS and CDR2 YFSETQ.

Ten or more counts support this clonotype. The rearrangement links TRBV4-1 to TRBJ1-1; 7 bases map to TRBD1. The CDR3 spans 15 residues. Trimming took 0 bases from V and 3 from J; bases not matched to a gene: 4. CDR1 MGHRA and CDR2 YSYEKL come from the germline V gene. CDR3 coding DNA: TGCGCCAGCAGCCAAGAAGACAGGGTGGACACTGAAGCTTTCTTT. Protein product: CASSQEDRVDTEAFF.

This clonotype has a count of ten or more. This chain joins TRBV5-6 and TRBJ2-2; D unclear. The CDR3 is made up of 15 amino acids. Trimming cost V 2 bases and J 5 bases, with 13 bases left between them. The germline CDR1 and CDR2 sequences are SGHDT and YYEEEE. CDR3 sequence (DNA): TGTGCCAGCAGCTTTTTAGGGATACCTACCGGGGAGCTGTTTTTT. Protein sequence: CASSFLGIPTGELFF.

This clonotype was recorded at least ten times. V usage is TRBV27 and J usage is TRBJ1-1; TRBD1 matches at 7 bases. The CDR3 covers 14 residues. Looked up from germline, CDR1 is MNHEY and CDR2 is SMNVEV (reference sequence). Trimming cost V 6 bases and J 10 bases; bases outside gene matches: 14. CDR3 DNA: TGTGCCAGCAGCGACAGGGCCTCCTATTCTGGAGCTTTCTTT. Its protein is CASSDRASYSGAFF.

The table lists this clonotype with many counts. V gene TRBV29-1 combines with J gene TRBJ2-1; 12 positions match TRBD1. J lost 9 bases, V lost 3 bases, and 18 bases had no gene match. CDR1 SQVTM and CDR2 ANQGSEA come from the germline V gene. The CDR3 loop spans 18 amino acids. CDR3 coding DNA: TGCAGCGTTGACGTTCTGGTGGCCCGGGACAGGGGGCCGGGTGAGCAGTTCTTC. As protein: CSVDVLVARDRGPGEQFF.

This clonotype was observed many times. The rearrangement links TRBV29-1 to TRBJ1-5; a possible D gene is TRBD1 (5 bases). The CDR3 totals 11 residues. V dropped 7 bases and J dropped 11 bases, with 15 bases sitting between them. Germline CDR1 is SQVTM and CDR2 is ANQGSEA. CDR3 region: CSGWALGAQHF. The CDR3 nucleotides are TGCAGCGGCTGGGCCCTAGGGGCCCAGCATTTT.

As for this clonotype: One base away lies a much larger clone, so this may be a sequencing read error. The J gene is TRBJ1-1, the V gene TRBV6-6; possibly TRBD1 for D (6 bases). Trimming removed 0 bases from V and 2 bases from J, with 10 bases in between. The CDR3 has 15 residues. The germline CDR1 and CDR2 sequences are MNHNY and SVGAGI (reference sequence). The CDR3 region has the DNA TGTGCCAGCAGTTACTCGGGCAGGGGAAACACTGAAGCTTTCTTT. It is translated as CASSYSGRGNTEAFF.

In its sample, this clonotype was seen many times. The chain combines TRBV29-1 with TRBJ1-1; perhaps TRBD1 as D (6 bases). The V gene lost 4 bases and the J gene lost 0 bases, with 9 bases spanning the gap. Germline V gives CDR1 SQVTM, CDR2 ANQGSEA. This CDR3 spans 13 amino acids. The CDR3 loop is CSVGGGLNTEAFF. CDR3 DNA: TGCAGCGTTGGAGGGGGTTTGAACACTGAAGCTTTCTTT.

In this sample, this clonotype turned up many times. The chain couples TRBV4-1 to TRBJ1-1; D remains unclear. Germline assignment: CDR1 MGHRA and CDR2 YSYEKL. The CDR3 extends over 15 amino acids. Trimming cost V 1 base and J 3 bases, with 12 bases left between them. DNA of the CDR3: TGCGCCAGCAGCCAAGGGGCGGCCCAGGACACTGAAGCTTTCTTT. Its protein product is CASSQGAAQDTEAFF.

This clonotype was seen repeatedly, ten times or more. The V gene is TRBV20-1, the J gene TRBJ1-1; unclear D gene. The V end was cut by 6 bases, the J end by 7 bases, with 12 bases between. This CDR3 spans 11 amino acids. Germline values: CDR1 DFQATT, CDR2 SNEGSKA (reference sequence). CDR3 in amino acids: CSALREIEAFF. In DNA form, the CDR3 reads TGCAGTGCCTTGAGGGAGATTGAAGCTTTCTTT.

This clonotype was counted at least ten times. The chain has TRBV12-3 or TRBV12-4 and TRBJ2-7, with D perhaps matching TRBD2 (6 bases). This CDR3 comprises 14 residues. V was trimmed by 2 bases and J by 6 bases, leaving 14 bases between them. The CDR3 nucleotides are TGTGCCAGCAGTTTAAGAGAGGGGAGGTCCGAGCAGTACTTC. It translates to CASSLREGRSEQYF.

This clonotype showed up many times. At one of its ends the junction is not consistent with the germline gene, which may arise from a read error. The rearrangement links TRBV6-5 to TRBJ1-5; D might be TRBD1 (5 bases). Germline V lookup: CDR1 MNHEY, CDR2 SVGAGI. This CDR3 has 13 amino acids. DNA of the CDR3: TGTGCCAGCAGCTACGACAGCAATCACCCCCAGCATTTT. This codes for CASSYDSNHPQHF.

Remarks on this clonotype: One end of the junction is discordant with germline, which a read error may explain. The rearrangement links TRBV2 to TRBJ1-1; no definite D call. CDR3 size: 13 residues. Germline assignment: CDR1 SNHLY and CDR2 FYNNEI. CDR3 DNA: TGTGCCACCTCTGAGGAGCTTAACACTGAAACTATCTTT. Protein: CATSEELNTETIF.

This clonotype showed up many times. The chain is built from TRBV9 and TRBJ2-3; TRBD2 agrees at 12 bases. This CDR3 has 17 residues. V shed 3 bases and J 3 bases; nucleotides not matched to a gene: 8. Germline V lookup: CDR1 SGDLS, CDR2 YYNGEE. CDR3 sequence reads: CASSARGTSGYTDTQYF. Here the CDR3 DNA reads TGTGCCAGCAGCGCCCGAGGGACTAGCGGGTATACAGATACGCAGTATTTT.

This clonotype was counted ten times or more. The rearrangement joins TRBV20-1 to TRBJ1-1; 8 bases fit TRBD1. Trimming cost V 8 bases and J 1 base; bases outside gene matches: 6. Germline values: CDR1 DFQATT, CDR2 SNEGSKA (reference sequence). The length of the CDR3 is 13 residues. The CDR3 DNA is TGCAGTTACTATGGACAGGGGAACACTGAAGCTTTCTTT. Translation gives CSYYGQGNTEAFF.

This clonotype has ten or more counts. The chain combines TRBV21-1 with TRBJ2-1; the listed D gene, TRBD1, was not tested against the DNA. TRBV21-1 is described as a pseudogene. The CDR3 has 14 amino acids. CDR3 sequence (DNA): TGTGCCAGCAGCATCCTAATCCGGGACAATGAGCAGTTCTTC. Protein product: CASSILIRDNEQFF.

This clonotype was seen at least ten times. The gene calls are TRBV5-1 and TRBJ2-1; weak D call: TRBD2 (6 bases). Per germline, CDR1 SGHRS and CDR2 YFSETQ. V was cut by 5 bases and J by 2 bases, with 20 bases left in between. The CDR3 totals 17 residues. The CDR3 DNA reads as TGCGCCAGCAGGCGGGACTTCTCGGTTATTACCTACAATGAGCAGTTCTTC. Translated: CASRRDFSVITYNEQFF.

This clonotype came up many times. The J gene is TRBJ2-2, the V gene TRBV7-3; D unresolved. This CDR3 spans 14 amino acids. V lost 3 bases and J 5 bases, leaving 10 bases between the germline ends. Germline V gene lookup returns CDR1 SGHTA and CDR2 FQGTGA. The CDR3 sequence is CASSFSKGTGELFF. CDR3 sequence (DNA): TGTGCCAGCAGCTTCAGCAAAGGGACCGGGGAGCTGTTTTTT.

In this sample, this clonotype turned up many times. V gene TRBV5-1 combines with J gene TRBJ2-2, with D perhaps TRBD1 (6 bases). Germline loops: CDR1 SGHRS, CDR2 YFSETQ. The CDR3 extends over 15 amino acids. The V and J ends lost 7 bases and 6 bases respectively, with 19 bases between them. The CDR3 spells CASGLQGDLAGELFF. In DNA form, the CDR3 reads TGCGCCAGCGGGCTACAGGGAGATTTGGCCGGGGAGCTGTTTTTT.